This T cell receptor beta chain was captured in a study of blood T cell repertoires in COVID-19. The CDR3 contains 13 residues. Germline lookup yields CDR1 MNHEY and CDR2 SVGAGI. V shed 10 bases and J shed 6 bases, with 19 bases lying between them. Clones were sequenced by immunoSEQ multiplex PCR, and TCRdb holds only the in-frame ones, with some missing. The sample has 150,000 to 200,000 clones; roughly 80% are singletons. Sequenced: peripheral blood. The receptor's source is a man in his sixties with acute or convalescent COVID-19. J is TRBJ2-7 and V is TRBV6-5, with D tentatively TRBD2 (5 bases). This CDR3 reads CANGYSGIGEQYF. The CDR3 region has the DNA TGTGCCAACGGTTACTCCGGGATAGGCGAGCAGTACTTC.